Each of the 12 T cell receptor beta chains below was sequenced from the same sample in a study of cytomegalovirus exposure and HLA in healthy donors. The primer mix had 60 Vbeta and 13 Jbeta primers. Assay: immunoSEQ multiplex PCR; the TCRdb copy retains only in-frame clones and omits some. The data show around 260,000 clones, 80% seen once. The material sequenced was PBMCs. Receptor source: a girl under 10 years old in good health and CMV-seronegative.

The rearrangement uses TRBV6-5 and TRBJ2-7; the match to TRBD2 covers 7 bases. The junction had 4 bases not matched to a gene; V was cut back by 2 bases and J by 3 bases. Germline-derived CDR1 and CDR2 are MNHEY and SVGAGI. The CDR3 covers 14 residues. The CDR3 region is CASSYTWGGYEQYF. CDR3 DNA sequence: TGTGCCAGCAGTTACACGTGGGGGGGCTACGAGCAGTACTTC.

The gene calls are TRBV28 and TRBJ2-7, with TRBD1 matching over 8 bases. The CDR3 loop spans 13 amino acids. The trim removed 1 base at V and 4 bases at J, leaving 0 bases unmatched. CDR1 and CDR2 from the germline V gene are MDHEN and SYDVKM. The DNA for the CDR3 is TGTGCCAGCAGTTTATACAGGGGGTACGAGCAGTACTTC. Its translation: CASSLYRGYEQYF.

V and J are TRBV21-1 and TRBJ2-7; the D call in the table, TRBD1, was not verified against the DNA. TRBV21-1 is described as a pseudogene. The CDR3 has 16 residues. The CDR3 DNA reads as TGTGCCAGCAGCCAGGACAGGGTTGATCCCTTCTACGAGCAGTACTTC. Amino acid sequence: CASSQDRVDPFYEQYF.

The genes are TRBV28 and TRBJ1-1; D uncertain. Trimming pared 6 bases from V and 9 bases from J, leaving 14 bases between. The germline gives CDR1 MDHEN, CDR2 SYDVKM. The CDR3 extends over 12 amino acids. The DNA for the CDR3 is TGTGCCAGCAGCCCCAACTCCAAGAAAGCTTTCTTT. It is translated as CASSPNSKKAFF.

CDR3 in DNA: TGTGCCAGCAGGGGGACAGGGGTTGGTGGAGCTTTCTTT. Protein product: CASRGTGVGGAFF. The genes are TRBV6-6 and TRBJ1-1; 10 bases line up with TRBD1. This CDR3 is 13 amino acids long. Germline CDR1 reads MNHNY; CDR2 reads SVGAGI (reference sequence). V lost 6 bases and J lost 10; bases outside the gene matches: 8.

V usage is TRBV7-9 and J usage is TRBJ2-3; D may be TRBD2 (6 bases). The CDR3 covers 16 residues. Germline CDR1 reads SEHNR; CDR2 reads FQNEAQ (reference sequence). Trimming took off 1 base at V and 4 bases at J, with 15 bases between the two ends. The CDR3 sequence is CASSLDLGRIADTQYF. The CDR3 bases are TGTGCCAGCAGCTTAGACCTAGGGAGGATAGCAGATACGCAGTATTTT.

Note on this clone: The junction and the germline gene differ at one end; a read error may be behind it. The chain carries TRBV6-1 and TRBJ1-1; D call uncertain. This CDR3 contains 12 residues. Per germline, CDR1 MNHNS and CDR2 SASEGT. CDR3 coding DNA: TGTGCCAGCAGTGAATCGACCCGAGGATTCAACTTT. It translates to CASSESTRGFNF.

The table lists this clone with a few counts. The chain carries TRBV5-4 and TRBJ1-1, with D perhaps TRBD1 (5 bases). The germline V gene has CDR1 SGHNT and CDR2 YYREEE (reference sequence). This CDR3 comprises 12 residues. V was shortened by 4 bases and J by 8 bases, with 12 bases between the two germline ends. DNA for the CDR3: TGTGCCAGCAGCGTCGGGGGAGCCGAAGCTTTCTTT. Amino acid sequence: CASSVGGAEAFF.

This clone came up a few times. The CDR3 protein is CTSSQGAGPGELFF. The CDR3 DNA reads as TGCACCAGCAGCCAAGGGGCAGGCCCCGGGGAGCTGTTTTTT. This chain links TRBV1 with TRBJ2-2; TRBD1, as called in the table, went unchecked against the DNA. TRBV1 is a known pseudogene. The CDR3 contains 14 residues.

The chain employs TRBV4-1 and TRBJ2-2; the D is unclear. V was trimmed by 1 base and J by 6 bases, leaving 6 bases between them. Per the germline V gene, CDR1 is MGHRA and CDR2 is YSYEKL. The CDR3 has 13 residues. CDR3 DNA sequence: TGCGCCAGCAGCCAAGTGGGCCCCGGGGAGCTGTTTTTT. It translates to CASSQVGPGELFF.

Concerning this clone: The junction does not match germline at one end; this may be a read error. The chain couples TRBV7-8 to TRBJ1-1; D perhaps matches TRBD1 (6 bases). The CDR3 has 17 amino acids. Germline V gives CDR1 SGHVS, CDR2 FQNEAQ. CDR3 nucleotide sequence: TGTGCCAGCAGCTTAGCGGGGAAGGGGGGGAGGAACACTGAAGTTTTCTTT. Translation gives CASSLAGKGGRNTEVFF.

The V and J genes are TRBV7-6 and TRBJ1-2; D is perhaps TRBD1 (6 bases). Germline CDR1 is SGHVS and CDR2 is FNYEAQ. The CDR3 length is 16 residues. Trimming pared 5 bases from V and 7 bases from J, leaving 23 bases between. Here the CDR3 reads CASSPLPWGPAGGYTF. The CDR3 region has the DNA TGTGCCAGCAGCCCACTCCCTTGGGGGCCGGCGGGTGGCTACACCTTC. Full variable domain (rest looked up from reference TRBV7-6 and TRBJ1-2): GAGVSQSPRYKVTKRGQDVALRCDPISGHVSLYWYRQALGQGPEFLTYFNYEAQQDKSGLPNDRFSAERPEGSISTLTIQRTEQRDSAMYRCASSPLPWGPAGGYTFGSGTRLTVV.